In its sample, the clone carrying this T cell receptor (beta chain) was seen once. Its antigen is undetermined. This specimen belongs to a study of a mutant IDH1 vaccine in newly diagnosed glioma. Overall study: Radiotherapy alone preceded vaccination by 4-6 weeks; alternatively, vaccination started with temozolomide cycles. Averaging around 42 years of age, treated patients were 62.5% male and approximately 38% female. Earlier care involved radiotherapy, temozolomide, or both, and the majority received both.

Only in-frame clones appear in the TCRdb table, and some are missing; sequencing was by immunoSEQ multiplex PCR. The table shows 30,000 to 35,000 clones, with about 80% occurring only once. The CDR3 runs to 16 residues. Germline V gene sequence: CDR1 MNHNY, CDR2 SVGAGI (reference sequence). Trimming took 2 bases from V and 6 from J, leaving 16 bases between them. Time point noted: week 5, during vaccination. Each vaccine dose was 300 ug of mutant IDH1 20-mer peptide, with topical imiquimod. Study findings and constraints: There were vaccine-induced immune responses in roughly 92% of the patients.

The V and J genes are TRBV6-6 and TRBJ2-2; possible D gene TRBD2, 6 bases. The receptor was isolated from a man between 25 and 39 years old with glioma. Sequenced material: PBMCs, taken from a glioma patient whose treatment included an IDH1 peptide vaccine. CDR3 residues: CASSYPTTGGAGELFF. The DNA for the CDR3 is TGTGCCAGCAGTTACCCGACTACCGGAGGGGCCGGGGAGCTGTTTTTT.